The 20 T cell receptor beta chains below all came from one sample that was sequenced in a study of a mutant IDH1 vaccine in newly diagnosed glioma. Profiling relied on immunoSEQ multiplex PCR, and the TCRdb table lists in-frame clones only, not all of them. Among 25,000 to 40,000 clones listed, around 80% were seen once. These receptors have no identified antigens. Time point of the sample: week 11, during vaccination. What each vaccine dose contained was 300 ug of mutant IDH1 20-mer peptide, accompanied by topical imiquimod. Material: PBMCs, obtained from a glioma patient whose treatment included an IDH1 peptide vaccine. The receptors were gathered from a man aged 25-45 years with glioma.

The chain couples TRBV7-8 to TRBJ2-5; 9 nucleotides agree with TRBD2. J was trimmed by 5 bases and V by 2 bases; bases with no gene match: 15. This CDR3 is 18 amino acids long. CDR1 is SGHVS and CDR2 is FQNEAQ in the germline V gene. The CDR3 bases are TGTGCCAGCAGCTTATATTTGAGGACTAGCGAGATCAGGGAGACCCAGTACTTC. Its translation is CASSLYLRTSEIRETQYF.

This clone was observed a single time. The chain links TRBV5-5 to TRBJ1-1; D gene ambiguous. Trimming pared 4 bases from V and 4 bases from J, leaving 11 bases between. This CDR3 comprises 13 residues. Germline values: CDR1 SGHKS, CDR2 YYEKEE (reference sequence). The CDR3 region has the DNA TGTGCCAGCAGCCGAACGGTAAGCACTGAAGCTTTCTTT. Amino acids: CASSRTVSTEAFF.

V gene TRBV20-1 combines with J gene TRBJ1-1; D call uncertain. This CDR3 has 11 amino acids. Germline V gene data show CDR1 as DFQATT and CDR2 as SNEGSKA (reference sequence). Trimming took off 5 bases at V and 3 bases at J, with 7 bases between the two ends. The CDR3 is CSAPQDTEAFF. The CDR3, as DNA: TGCAGTGCTCCACAAGACACTGAAGCTTTCTTT.

The rearrangement joins TRBV7-8 to TRBJ2-7, with D perhaps TRBD1 (7 bases). Germline values: CDR1 SGHVS, CDR2 FQNEAQ. The CDR3 covers 15 residues. Trimming cost V 1 base and J 1 base, with 11 bases left between them. In DNA form, the CDR3 reads TGTGCCAGCAGCTTAGTACAGGGGACTTCCTACGAGCAGTACTTC. The encoded protein is CASSLVQGTSYEQYF.

This clone appeared a few times. The genes are TRBV7-2 and TRBJ2-5, with D unresolved. Germline CDR1 and CDR2: SGHTA and FQGNSA. CDR3 size: 13 residues. Trimming took off 1 base at V and 1 base at J, with 4 bases between the two ends. CDR3 DNA sequence: TGTGCCAGCAGCTTAGTCCTCCAAGAGACCCAGTACTTC. This sequence encodes CASSLVLQETQYF.

This chain links TRBV13 with TRBJ2-7, with 8 bases that match TRBD1. V dropped 6 bases and J dropped 6; count of bases not matched to a gene: 10. The germline V gene has CDR1 PRHDT and CDR2 FYEKMQ (reference sequence). The CDR3 runs to 14 residues. CDR3 amino acids: CASSSTDRAGEQYF. The CDR3 nucleotides read TGTGCCAGCAGTTCGACGGACAGGGCGGGCGAGCAGTACTTC.

V usage is TRBV5-1 and J usage is TRBJ1-4, with a possible D match to TRBD1 (5 bases). Germline CDR1 and CDR2: SGHRS and YFSETQ. The V and J ends lost 0 bases and 10 bases respectively, with 13 bases between them. The CDR3 consists of 14 residues. Here the CDR3 reads CASSLAQGVGKLFF. CDR3 sequence (DNA): TGCGCCAGCAGCTTGGCTCAGGGCGTTGGAAAACTGTTTTTT.

The chain links TRBV6-6 to TRBJ2-7; 11 positions match TRBD2. V trimming: 5 bases; J trimming: 5 bases; junction bases outside the gene matches: 5. The CDR3 is 14 amino acids. The germline gives CDR1 MNHNY, CDR2 SVGAGI (reference sequence). The CDR3 loop reads CASSPSGRFNEQYF. CDR3 nucleotide sequence: TGTGCCAGCAGTCCTAGCGGGAGGTTCAACGAGCAGTACTTC.

This chain connects TRBV29-1 to TRBJ2-1; TRBD1 aligns across 8 bases. This CDR3 spans 16 amino acids. Germline CDR1 SQVTM, CDR2 ANQGSEA. V shed 1 base and J 6 bases; nucleotides not matched to a gene: 11. Written as DNA, the CDR3 is TGCAGCGTTGAAGGCGGACAGGGAAGGAGGTCCAATGAGCAGTTCTTC. Its translation is CSVEGGQGRRSNEQFF.

This rearrangement joins TRBV7-2 to TRBJ2-7, with D possibly being TRBD1 or TRBD2 (6 bases each). With 6 bases removed from V and 5 bases from J, the gap between germline ends came to 20 bases. Per germline, CDR1 SGHTA and CDR2 FQGNSA. The CDR3 spans 15 residues. The CDR3 region has the DNA TGTGCCAGCAGACGGACGGGGGCTTTTGACGACGAGCAGTACTTC. Translation gives CASRRTGAFDDEQYF.

CDR3 protein: CASSEGGVTEQFF. The CDR3 coding sequence is TGTGCCAGCAGTGAAGGTGGGGTTACTGAGCAGTTCTTC. The V gene is TRBV2, the J gene TRBJ2-1; D is unclear. V shed 1 base and J shed 9 bases, with 10 bases lying between them. The CDR3 loop spans 13 amino acids. In germline, CDR1 is SNHLY, CDR2 FYNNEI.

This chain uses TRBV4-3 with TRBJ2-1; no clear D. The CDR3 length is 14 residues. Trimming left V 4 bases short and J 7 bases short, with 14 bases between. CDR1 and CDR2 from the germline V gene are LGHNA and YSLEER. The CDR3: CASSRALLENEQFF. The CDR3 DNA sequence: TGCGCCAGCAGCCGGGCACTTCTGGAGAATGAGCAGTTCTTC.

This clone appeared once. The V and J genes are TRBV7-9 and TRBJ2-3; 8 nucleotides match TRBD2. J gave up 4 bases and V 5 bases, and 8 bases lay outside the gene matches. Germline CDR1 reads SEHNR; CDR2 reads FQNEAQ (reference sequence). CDR3 length: 15 residues. The CDR3 coding sequence is TGTGCCAGCAGCCGCCCCGGGGGGGCACCAGATACGCAGTATTTT. Its protein is CASSRPGGAPDTQYF.

In DNA form, the CDR3 reads TGTGGGTTGGGACTAGCGTCCTACAATGAGCAGTTCTTC. Amino acids: CGLGLASYNEQFF. V and J are TRBV30 and TRBJ2-1; 10 bases agree with TRBD2. The CDR3 runs to 13 residues. Germline values: CDR1 GTSNPN, CDR2 SVGIG (reference sequence).

This chain uses TRBV6-1 with TRBJ2-6, with a tentative D call TRBD2 (7 bases). The CDR3 length is 19 residues. With 2 bases removed from V and 0 bases from J, the gap between germline ends came to 17 bases. Germline-derived CDR1 and CDR2 are MNHNS and SASEGT. DNA of the CDR3: TGTGCCAGCAGTGAACTTGGGGAGGGGGGACACTCTGGGGCCAACGTCCTGACTTTC. The encoded protein is CASSELGEGGHSGANVLTF.

The rearrangement joins TRBV2 to TRBJ1-5, with 8 bases lining up with TRBD1. The CDR3 is 15 amino acids. Unmatched junction bases numbered 6, after V lost 6 bases and J lost 2 bases. The germline gives CDR1 SNHLY, CDR2 FYNNEI. DNA of the CDR3: TGTGCCAGCAGCGATGGACAGGGCGGCAATCAGCCCCAGCATTTT. It codes for CASSDGQGGNQPQHF.

The V call is TRBV6-1, the J call TRBJ2-7, with TRBD1 as a possible D gene (7 bases). The germline V gene has CDR1 MNHNS and CDR2 SASEGT. The length of the CDR3 is 16 residues. V gave up 2 bases and J gave up 2 bases, with 16 bases separating them. In DNA, the CDR3 is TGTGCCAGCAGTGAACTGGCAGGGGGGCCAACCTACGAGCAGTACTTC. This encodes CASSELAGGPTYEQYF.

The CDR3 nucleotides read TGTGCCAGCAGTGCTAGCGGGACTAGCGGGAGTGAGACCCAGTACTTC. Amino acid sequence: CASSASGTSGSETQYF. The chain employs TRBV6-1 and TRBJ2-5, with 14 bases lining up with TRBD2. Germline V gene lookup returns CDR1 MNHNS and CDR2 SASEGT. V gave up 4 bases and J gave up 5 bases; unmatched junction bases: 6. There are 16 residues in the CDR3.

In its sample, this clone was seen once. The V call is TRBV4-3, the J call TRBJ2-1; 7 nucleotides agree with TRBD2. Trimming cost V 0 bases and J 4 bases; bases outside gene matches: 3. Per germline, CDR1 LGHNA and CDR2 YSLEER. The CDR3 is 15 amino acids. In DNA, the CDR3 is TGCGCCAGCAGCCAAGAAGCTAGCGGTTACAATGAGCAGTTCTTC. This encodes CASSQEASGYNEQFF.

The chain uses TRBV5-1 and TRBJ1-1; 7 bases agree with TRBD1. This CDR3 is built from 17 residues. In germline, CDR1 is SGHRS, CDR2 YFSETQ. After removal of 3 bases from V and 2 bases from J, the junction contained 13 bases not matched to a gene. CDR3 nucleotide sequence: TGCGCCAGCAGCTCAATACCAGGGGGGGGTATTAACACTGAAGCTTTCTTT. This translates into CASSSIPGGGINTEAFF.